This T cell receptor beta chain was captured by sequencing in a study of blood T cell repertoires in COVID-19. Study-wide background: Sites across the United States, Italy and Spain contributed samples from acute and convalescent COVID-19. The cDNA or gDNA used as material had been derived from T cells, B-cell-depleted T cells, or PBMCs.

Germline-derived CDR1 and CDR2 are SGDLS and YYNGEE. Trimming cost V 2 bases and J 1 base, with 14 bases left between them. CDR3 length: 16 residues. In the authors' workflow: For nucleated cells, counts were estimated from reference gene primer amplification. The assay was immunoSEQ multiplex PCR, and TCRdb's table has in-frame clones only and misses some. V and J calls and clone size are given by that table; D and trimming were obtained from the DNA. The data contain 200,000 to 250,000 clones, 86% of them singletons. The sequence was collected from a woman in her 50s with COVID-19, enrolled during active disease. The sample was peripheral blood. The V and J genes are TRBV9 and TRBJ2-3, with D possibly TRBD2 on 6 matching bases. The DNA of the CDR3 is TGTGCCAGCAGCGTCGATACTAGCTCAGGCACAGATACGCAGTATTTT. This translates into CASSVDTSSGTDTQYF.